A selection of T cell receptor beta chains follows, all from one sample in a study of naive CD8 T cells in extremely preterm neonates. Some clones are missing from TCRdb's copy, which holds only in-frame ones; the method was immunoSEQ multiplex PCR. The sample holds around 7,900 clones; about 98% are singletons and the top ten take 2.8%. The sequencing sample was made of naive CD8+ T cells from blood. The receptors come from a human donor in good health. The CDR3 runs from the conserved cysteine through the conserved F or W. A D gene is named only where the DNA matches it firmly. Part of the rows lack a size; the others show once, few, many or a class for expanded clones.

CDR3: CASRGERESGTDTQYF
DNA: TGTGCCAGCAGGGGAGAGCGGGAGTCGGGCACAGATACGCAGTATTTT
length: 16
size: NA
J: TRBJ2-3
V: TRBV7-8
D: TRBD2

CDR3: CASSWVGGGTEAFF
DNA: TGTGCCAGCAGTTGGGTGGGGGGAGGCACTGAAGCTTTCTTT
length: 14
size: NA
J: TRBJ1-1
V: TRBV25-1
D: NA

CDR3: CASSEDSRDEKLFF
DNA: TGTGCCAGCAGTGAGGATTCCAGGGATGAAAAACTGTTTTTT
length: 14
size: NA
J: TRBJ1-4
V: TRBV2
D: NA

CDR3: CASSQRDRSYEQYF
DNA: TGTGCCAGCAGCCAAAGGGACAGAAGCTACGAGCAGTACTTC
length: 14
size: NA
J: TRBJ2-7
V: TRBV7-9
D: TRBD1

CDR3: CASSSFGAKNIQYF
DNA: TGTGCCAGCAGTTCCTTTGGCGCCAAAAACATTCAGTACTTC
length: 14
size: NA
J: TRBJ2-4
V: TRBV27
D: NA

CDR3: CASRIQANEKLFF
DNA: TGTGCCAGCAGAATACAGGCTAATGAAAAACTGTTTTTT
length: 13
size: NA
J: TRBJ1-4
V: TRBV28
D: NA

CDR3: CASSLGGGTSGDNVQFF
DNA: TGTGCCAGCAGCTTAGGAGGAGGGACTAGCGGGGATAACGTGCAGTTCTTC
length: 17
size: NA
J: TRBJ2-1
V: TRBV11-3
D: TRBD2

CDR3: CASKRREQGEQFF
DNA: TGTGCCAGCAAACGGCGGGAGCAAGGTGAGCAGTTCTTC
length: 13
size: NA
J: TRBJ2-1
V: TRBV6-6
D: TRBD2

CDR3: CASSPSGGEAASEQFF
DNA: TGTGCCAGCTCCCCGTCGGGAGGGGAGGCCGCTTCTGAGCAGTTCTTC
length: 16
size: NA
J: TRBJ2-1
V: TRBV19
D: TRBD2

CDR3: CSVEDQQGSTDTQYF
DNA: TGCAGCGTTGAAGATCAGCAGGGGAGCACAGATACGCAGTATTTT
length: 15
size: NA
J: TRBJ2-3
V: TRBV29-1
D: NA

CDR3: CASSLEGVVYEQYF
DNA: TGTGCCAGCAGCTTAGAAGGGGTTGTCTACGAGCAGTACTTC
length: 14
size: NA
J: TRBJ2-7
V: TRBV7-9
D: NA

CDR3: CTSKTPGQDCGNTEAFF
DNA: TGCACCAGCAAAACTCCGGGACAGGATTGTGGGAACACTGAAGCTTTCTTT
length: 17
size: NA
J: TRBJ1-1
V: TRBV1
D: NA

CDR3: CASSHPGQGLNEKLFF
DNA: TGTGCCAGCAGCCATCCGGGACAGGGGCTTAATGAAAAACTGTTTTTT
length: 16
size: NA
J: TRBJ1-4
V: TRBV7-9
D: TRBD1

CDR3: CASSQNRGLEQYF
DNA: TGTGCCAGCAGCCAAAATCGGGGACTTGAGCAGTACTTC
length: 13
size: NA
J: TRBJ2-7
V: TRBV4-2
D: NA

CDR3: CASSHAGTGTINTEAFF
DNA: TGTGCCAGCAGCCACGCCGGGACAGGGACAATTAACACTGAAGCTTTCTTT
length: 17
size: NA
J: TRBJ1-1
V: TRBV4-2
D: TRBD1

CDR3: CASSEEARWGGEQFF
DNA: TGTGCCAGCAGTGAAGAGGCTAGGTGGGGGGGTGAGCAGTTCTTC
length: 15
size: NA
J: TRBJ2-1
V: TRBV2
D: TRBD2

CDR3: CASSIPPLLAGGTDTQYF
DNA: TGTGCCAGTAGTATACCCCCCCTACTAGCGGGGGGTACAGATACGCAGTATTTT
length: 18
size: NA
J: TRBJ2-3
V: TRBV19
D: TRBD2

CDR3: CASSIRQGLYYEQYF
DNA: TGCGCCAGCAGCATTCGACAGGGATTGTACTACGAGCAGTACTTC
length: 15
size: NA
J: TRBJ2-7
V: TRBV5-1
D: TRBD1

CDR3: CASSQELVPSETQYF
DNA: TGTGCCAGCAGCCAAGAACTTGTTCCCTCGGAGACCCAGTACTTC
length: 15
size: NA
J: TRBJ2-5
V: TRBV4-2
D: NA

CDR3: CAISPGEGTEAFF
DNA: TGTGCCATCTCCCCAGGGGAAGGAACTGAAGCTTTCTTT
length: 13
size: NA
J: TRBJ1-1
V: TRBV10-3
D: NA

CDR3: CASSQGRGAILWGDPGELFF
DNA: TGTGCCAGCAGCCAGGGGAGGGGGGCGATCCTCTGGGGGGACCCCGGGGAGCTGTTTTTT
length: 20
size: once
J: TRBJ2-2
V: TRBV4-2
D: NA

CDR3: CASSAGTGGQLSYEQYF
DNA: TGTGCCAGCAGCGCCGGGACAGGGGGCCAACTATCCTACGAGCAGTACTTC
length: 17
size: NA
J: TRBJ2-7
V: TRBV5-4
D: TRBD1

CDR3: CASSLWDSEETQYF
DNA: TGTGCCAGCAGCTTATGGGACAGTGAGGAGACCCAGTACTTC
length: 14
size: NA
J: TRBJ2-5
V: TRBV7-9
D: TRBD1

CDR3: CASAWRGTGRDQPQHF
DNA: TGTGCCAGTGCCTGGAGAGGGACAGGGAGGGATCAGCCCCAGCATTTT
length: 16
size: NA
J: TRBJ1-5
V: TRBV19
D: TRBD1